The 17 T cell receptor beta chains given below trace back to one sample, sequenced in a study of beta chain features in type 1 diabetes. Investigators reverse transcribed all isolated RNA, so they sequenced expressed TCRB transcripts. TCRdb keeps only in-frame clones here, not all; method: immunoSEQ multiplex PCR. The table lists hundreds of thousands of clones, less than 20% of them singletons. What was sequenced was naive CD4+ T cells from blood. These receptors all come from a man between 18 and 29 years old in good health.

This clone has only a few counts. The CDR3 region has the DNA TGTGCCAGCAGCCCCGGGACAGCCGGCTATGGCTACACCTTC. Translation gives CASSPGTAGYGYTF. The chain employs TRBV7-3 and TRBJ1-2, with 7 bases fitting TRBD1. The germline gives CDR1 SGHTA, CDR2 FQGTGA. With 5 bases clipped from V and 4 bases from J, the junction kept 7 bases outside the gene matches. The CDR3 length is 14 residues.

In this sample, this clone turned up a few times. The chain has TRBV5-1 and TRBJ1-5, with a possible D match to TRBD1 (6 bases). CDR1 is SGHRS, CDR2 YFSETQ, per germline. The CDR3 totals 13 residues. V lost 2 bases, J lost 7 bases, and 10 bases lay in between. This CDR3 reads CASSFDRLQPQHF. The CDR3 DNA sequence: TGCGCCAGCAGCTTTGACAGGCTACAGCCCCAGCATTTT.

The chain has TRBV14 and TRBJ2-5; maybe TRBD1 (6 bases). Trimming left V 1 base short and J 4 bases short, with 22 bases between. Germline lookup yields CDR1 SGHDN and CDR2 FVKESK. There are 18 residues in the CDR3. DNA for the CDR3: TGTGCCAGCAGCCAAGTGTGGCAGGGGAGCGGTAGGGGAGAGACCCAGTACTTC. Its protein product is CASSQVWQGSGRGETQYF. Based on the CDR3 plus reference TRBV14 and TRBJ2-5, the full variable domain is EAGVTQFPSHSVIEKGQTVTLRCDPISGHDNLYWYRRVMGKEIKFLLHFVKESKQDESGMPNNRFLAERTGGTYSTLKVQPAELEDSGVYFCASSQVWQGSGRGETQYFGPGTRLLVL.

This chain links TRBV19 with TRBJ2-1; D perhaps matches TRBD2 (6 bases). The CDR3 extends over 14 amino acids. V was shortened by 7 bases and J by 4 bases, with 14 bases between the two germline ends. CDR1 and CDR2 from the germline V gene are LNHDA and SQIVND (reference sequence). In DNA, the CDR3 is TGTGCCAGTAAGGGGTCTAGCGTGTACAATGAGCAGTTCTTC. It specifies CASKGSSVYNEQFF.

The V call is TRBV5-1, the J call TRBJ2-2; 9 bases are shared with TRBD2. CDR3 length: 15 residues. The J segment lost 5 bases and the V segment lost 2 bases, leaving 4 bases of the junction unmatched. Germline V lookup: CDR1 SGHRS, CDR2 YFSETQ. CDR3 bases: TGCGCCAGCAGCTTTGGGCTAGCGGGGACCGGGGAGCTGTTTTTT. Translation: CASSFGLAGTGELFF.

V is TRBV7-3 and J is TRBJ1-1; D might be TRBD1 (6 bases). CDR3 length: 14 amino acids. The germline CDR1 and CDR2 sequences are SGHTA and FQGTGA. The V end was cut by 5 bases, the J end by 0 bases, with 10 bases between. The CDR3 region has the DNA TGTGCCAGCAGCGAGGGACATGTGAACACTGAAGCTTTCTTT. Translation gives CASSEGHVNTEAFF.

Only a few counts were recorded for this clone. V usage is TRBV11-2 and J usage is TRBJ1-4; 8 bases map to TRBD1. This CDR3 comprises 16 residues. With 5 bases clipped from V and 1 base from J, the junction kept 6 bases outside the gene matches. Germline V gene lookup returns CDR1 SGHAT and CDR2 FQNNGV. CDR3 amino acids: CASSPWTGRTNEKLFF. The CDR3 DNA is TGTGCCAGCAGCCCCTGGACAGGGCGAACTAATGAAAAACTGTTTTTT.

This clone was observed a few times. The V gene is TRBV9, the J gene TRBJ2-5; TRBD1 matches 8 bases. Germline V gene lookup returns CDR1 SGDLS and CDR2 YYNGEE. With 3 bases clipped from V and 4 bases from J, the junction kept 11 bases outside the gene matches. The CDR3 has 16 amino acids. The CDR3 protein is CASSAIRGLRGETQYF. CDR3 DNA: TGTGCCAGCAGCGCTATCAGGGGGCTGAGGGGAGAGACCCAGTACTTC.

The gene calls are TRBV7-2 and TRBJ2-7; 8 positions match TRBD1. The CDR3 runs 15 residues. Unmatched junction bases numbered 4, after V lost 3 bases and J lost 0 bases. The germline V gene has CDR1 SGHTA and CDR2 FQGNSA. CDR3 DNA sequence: TGTGCCAGCAGCTTCCGGGACAGGAGCTCCTACGAGCAGTACTTC. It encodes CASSFRDRSSYEQYF.

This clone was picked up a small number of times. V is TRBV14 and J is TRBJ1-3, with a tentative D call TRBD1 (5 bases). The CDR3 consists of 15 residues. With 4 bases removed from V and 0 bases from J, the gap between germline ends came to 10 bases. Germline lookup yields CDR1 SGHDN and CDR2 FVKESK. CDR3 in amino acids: CASSRDASSGNTIYF. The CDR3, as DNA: TGTGCCAGCAGCCGGGACGCCTCCTCTGGAAACACCATATATTTT.

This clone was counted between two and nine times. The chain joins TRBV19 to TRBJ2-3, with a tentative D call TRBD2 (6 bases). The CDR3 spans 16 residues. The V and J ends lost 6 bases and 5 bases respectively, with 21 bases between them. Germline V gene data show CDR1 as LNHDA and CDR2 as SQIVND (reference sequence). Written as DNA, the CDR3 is TGTGCCAGTAGCCCTCGGCGGGGACCTTTCATAGATACGCAGTATTTT. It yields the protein CASSPRRGPFIDTQYF.

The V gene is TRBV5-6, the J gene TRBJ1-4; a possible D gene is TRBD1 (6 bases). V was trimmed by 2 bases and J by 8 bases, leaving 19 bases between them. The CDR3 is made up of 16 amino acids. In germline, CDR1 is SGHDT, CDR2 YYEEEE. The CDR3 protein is CASSFSQGIGGEKLFF. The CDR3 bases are TGTGCCAGCAGCTTCAGCCAGGGGATAGGCGGGGAAAAACTGTTTTTT.

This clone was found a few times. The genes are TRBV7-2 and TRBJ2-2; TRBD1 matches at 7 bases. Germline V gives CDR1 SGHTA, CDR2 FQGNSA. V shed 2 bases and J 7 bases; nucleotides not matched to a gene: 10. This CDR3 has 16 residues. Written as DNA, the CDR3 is TGTGCCAGCAGCTTATCTGGACAGGTTACGATCGGGGAGCTGTTTTTT. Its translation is CASSLSGQVTIGELFF. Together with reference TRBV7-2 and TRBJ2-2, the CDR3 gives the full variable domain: GAGVSQSPSNKVTEKGKDVELRCDPISGHTALYWYRQSLGQGLEFLIYFQGNSAPDKSGLPSDRFSAERTGGSVSTLTIQRTQQEDSAVYLCASSLSGQVTIGELFFGEGSRLTVL.

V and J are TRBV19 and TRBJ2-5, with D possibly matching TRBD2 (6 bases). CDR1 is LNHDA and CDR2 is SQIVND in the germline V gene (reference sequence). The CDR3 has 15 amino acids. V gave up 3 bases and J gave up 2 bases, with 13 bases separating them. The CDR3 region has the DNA TGTGCCAGTAGTATTGGGACGGCGGGGCAAGAGACCCAGTACTTC. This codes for CASSIGTAGQETQYF.

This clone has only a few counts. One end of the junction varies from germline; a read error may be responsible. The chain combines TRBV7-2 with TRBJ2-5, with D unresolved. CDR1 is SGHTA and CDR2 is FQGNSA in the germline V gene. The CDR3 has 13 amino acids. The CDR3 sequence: CASSQDWSETQYF. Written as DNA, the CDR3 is TGCGCCAGCAGCCAAGATTGGTCAGAGACCCAGTACTTC.

CDR3 sequence reads: CASRPGRAVELFF. The CDR3, as DNA: TGTGCCAGCAGGCCAGGGCGGGCCGTGGAGCTGTTTTTT. The chain has TRBV2 and TRBJ2-2; D may correspond to TRBD1 or TRBD2 (5 bases each). The CDR3 contains 13 residues. V lost 6 bases and J lost 10, with 15 bases in between. The germline CDR1 and CDR2 sequences are SNHLY and FYNNEI. The full variable domain, its missing parts supplied by reference TRBV2 and TRBJ2-2, is EPEVTQTPSHQVTQMGQEVILRCVPISNHLYFYWYRQILGQKVEFLVSFYNNEISEKSEIFDDQFSVERPDGSNFTLKIRSTKLEDSAMYFCASRPGRAVELFFGEGSRLTVL.

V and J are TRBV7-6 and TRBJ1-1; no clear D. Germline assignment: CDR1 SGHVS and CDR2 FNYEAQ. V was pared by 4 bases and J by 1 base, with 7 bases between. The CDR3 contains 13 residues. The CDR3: CASSSFGNTEAFF. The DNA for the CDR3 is TGTGCCAGCAGCTCATTTGGGAACACTGAAGCTTTCTTT.